Listed here is a single T cell receptor beta chain. Its cognate antigen is unknown. The assay was immunoSEQ multiplex PCR, and TCRdb's table has in-frame clones only and misses some. This sample has roughly 280,000 clones, with approximately 86% found just once. Germline CDR1 MDHEN, CDR2 SYDVKM. The CDR3 contains 14 residues. V shed 3 bases and J shed 5 bases, with 13 bases lying between them. The data originate from a study of cytomegalovirus exposure and HLA in healthy donors. Study outcomes and limitations: Accounts indicate the classifier identified cytomegalovirus status with strong specificity and sensitivity. According to a subsequent analysis, TCR clusters from the first cohort were inclined to appear together in the 110 or so validation repertoires. Most TCR sequences proved rare, with some public TCRs found in many donors.

The chain couples TRBV28 to TRBJ1-2, with D perhaps TRBD1 (5 bases). The receptor was derived from a young woman in good health and CMV-seronegative. Sequencing input: PBMCs. CDR3 sequence reads: CASSLGRGRYGYTF. The CDR3 bases are TGTGCCAGCAGTTTGGGGAGGGGAAGGTATGGCTACACCTTC.